These 13 T cell receptor beta chains originate from one sample sequenced in a study of cytomegalovirus exposure and HLA in healthy donors. Data came from immunoSEQ multiplex PCR; TCRdb stores just in-frame clones and leaves some out. The sample includes some 120,000 clones, almost 90% of them seen just once. The sequenced sample was PBMCs. These receptors all come from a man aged 25-45 years in good health and CMV-seronegative.

This CDR3 reads CASGGTSGSDEQFF. The DNA for the CDR3 is TGTGCCAGCGGAGGGACTAGCGGGAGTGATGAGCAGTTCTTC. The chain combines TRBV2 with TRBJ2-1; 14 bases line up with TRBD2. The CDR3 has 14 residues. Trimming cost V 8 bases and J 8 bases; bases outside gene matches: 5. Germline V gives CDR1 SNHLY, CDR2 FYNNEI.

The CDR3 spells CARKAGIRSYEQYF. CDR3 nucleotide sequence: TGTGCCAGGAAAGCGGGCATTCGCTCCTACGAGCAGTACTTC. The J gene is TRBJ2-7, the V gene TRBV19, with D possibly matching TRBD2 (6 bases). V lost 9 bases and J lost 0, with 15 bases in between. CDR1 is LNHDA and CDR2 is SQIVND in the germline V gene (reference sequence). The CDR3 runs to 14 residues. Together with reference TRBV19 and TRBJ2-7, the CDR3 gives the full variable domain: DGGITQSPKYLFRKEGQNVTLSCEQNLNHDAMYWYRQDPGQGLRLIYYSQIVNDFQKGDIAEGYSVSREKKESFPLTVTSAQKNPTAFYLCARKAGIRSYEQYFGPGTRLTVT.

This rearrangement joins TRBV6-1 to TRBJ2-6; D perhaps matches TRBD2 (6 bases). The germline gives CDR1 MNHNS, CDR2 SASEGT. CDR3 length equals 14 residues. Between the trimmed V and J ends, which lost 10 bases and 3 bases, there was a span of 13 bases. This CDR3 is CATTSGGGANVLTF. In nucleotides, the CDR3 is TGTGCCACCACATCCGGGGGTGGGGCCAACGTCCTGACTTTC.

V is TRBV6-5 and J is TRBJ1-2, with 9 bases fitting TRBD1. The CDR3 has 14 residues. The germline V gene has CDR1 MNHEY and CDR2 SVGAGI. Trimming took 4 bases from V and 1 from J; bases not matched to a gene: 1. As DNA, the CDR3 is TGTGCCAGCAGTTTGGGACAGGGTAACTATGGCTACACCTTC. Its translation is CASSLGQGNYGYTF.

The chain uses TRBV5-1 and TRBJ1-1, with D maybe TRBD1 (6 bases). The germline gives CDR1 SGHRS, CDR2 YFSETQ. CDR3 length equals 16 residues. Trimming cost V 0 bases and J 0 bases, with 12 bases left between them. The chain's CDR3 is CASSLVVTGLNTEAFF. The CDR3 bases are TGCGCCAGCAGCTTGGTGGTTACAGGGCTGAACACTGAAGCTTTCTTT.

This chain uses TRBV6-5 with TRBJ1-1; D is unclear. Trimming pared 4 bases from V and 5 bases from J, leaving 5 bases between. This CDR3 region has 11 residues. CDR1 and CDR2 from the germline V gene are MNHEY and SVGAGI. CDR3 loop: CASSSGTEAFF. The CDR3 nucleotides are TGTGCCAGCAGTTCGGGGACTGAAGCTTTCTTT.

The gene calls are TRBV5-4 and TRBJ2-3; 9 bases map to TRBD2. V lost 4 bases, J lost 7 bases, and 10 bases stayed unmatched. Germline-derived CDR1 and CDR2 are SGHNT and YYREEE (reference sequence). This CDR3 is 15 amino acids long. CDR3 coding DNA: TGTGCCAGCAGCCCGACTAGCGGATCACAGAATACGCAGTATTTT. Translated: CASSPTSGSQNTQYF.

The chain uses TRBV30 and TRBJ1-1, with a tentative D call TRBD1 (5 bases). Trimming removed 8 bases at V and 11 bases at J, with 15 bases between. The CDR3 contains 10 residues. Germline V gene lookup returns CDR1 GTSNPN and CDR2 SVGIG (reference sequence). CDR3 amino acids: CAPRQKRAFF. The CDR3 DNA reads as TGTGCCCCTCGACAGAAGAGGGCTTTCTTT. Full variable domain (remainder filled in from reference TRBV30 and TRBJ1-1): SQTIHQWPATLVQPVGSPLSLECTVEGTSNPNLYWYRQAAGRGLQLLFYSVGIGQISSEVPQNLSASRPQDRQFILSSKKLLLSDSGFYLCAPRQKRAFFGQGTRLTVV.

This clone was seen more than once but under ten times. This sequence joins TRBV30 and TRBJ1-1; no definite D call. Trimming cost V 1 base and J 1 base, with 13 bases left between them. The germline CDR1 and CDR2 sequences are GTSNPN and SVGIG (reference sequence). This CDR3 is 15 amino acids long. The CDR3 DNA reads TGTGCCTGGAGTGGCAAGGGAGCGGGGAACACTGAAGCTTTCTTT. Translated: CAWSGKGAGNTEAFF.

The CDR3 is CASSTTGTGVAGELFF. CDR3 nucleotides: TGCGCCAGCAGCACAACCGGGACAGGGGTCGCCGGGGAGCTGTTTTTT. The V and J genes are TRBV5-1 and TRBJ2-2, with TRBD1 identical over 10 bases. This CDR3 is 16 amino acids long. V was pared by 4 bases and J by 6 bases, with 9 bases of the junction left unmatched. Germline CDR1 and CDR2: SGHRS and YFSETQ.

The gene calls are TRBV5-1 and TRBJ2-6; TRBD1 matches 9 bases. The CDR3 loop spans 18 amino acids. V lost 0 bases to trimming and J lost 0 bases; unmatched junction nucleotides: 4. Germline V gene data show CDR1 as SGHRS and CDR2 as YFSETQ. As DNA, the CDR3 is TGCGCCAGCAGCTTGGGGGGGACAGGGCGCTCTGGGGCCAACGTCCTGACTTTC. It specifies CASSLGGTGRSGANVLTF.

A few counts support this clone. This chain joins TRBV2 and TRBJ2-7; 9 nucleotides match TRBD1. V lost 8 bases, J lost 2 bases, and 7 bases stayed unmatched. The CDR3 is 14 residues long. CDR1 is SNHLY, CDR2 FYNNEI, per germline. The CDR3 coding sequence is TGTGCCAGCGGCCGGGACAGGGCCACCTACGAGCAGTACTTC. Translated, it gives CASGRDRATYEQYF.

The genes are TRBV5-1 and TRBJ2-5; no firm D call. The germline CDR1 and CDR2 sequences are SGHRS and YFSETQ. The length of the CDR3 is 14 residues. V lost 5 bases and J 1 base, leaving 12 bases between the germline ends. The CDR3 coding sequence is TGCGCCAGCAGTAGAGACACTCTCCAAGAGACCCAGTACTTC. Its translation: CASSRDTLQETQYF.